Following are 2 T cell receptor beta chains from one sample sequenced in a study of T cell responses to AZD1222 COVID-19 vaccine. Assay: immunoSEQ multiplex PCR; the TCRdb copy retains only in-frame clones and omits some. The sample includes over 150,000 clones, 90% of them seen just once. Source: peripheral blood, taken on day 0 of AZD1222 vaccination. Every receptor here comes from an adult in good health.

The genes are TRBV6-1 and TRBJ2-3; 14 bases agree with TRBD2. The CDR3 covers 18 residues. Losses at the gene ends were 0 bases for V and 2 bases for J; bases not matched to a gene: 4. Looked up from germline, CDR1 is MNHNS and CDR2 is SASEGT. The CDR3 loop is CASSEAGTSGGFTDTQYF. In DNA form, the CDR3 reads TGTGCCAGCAGTGAAGCAGGGACTAGCGGGGGTTTCACAGATACGCAGTATTTT.

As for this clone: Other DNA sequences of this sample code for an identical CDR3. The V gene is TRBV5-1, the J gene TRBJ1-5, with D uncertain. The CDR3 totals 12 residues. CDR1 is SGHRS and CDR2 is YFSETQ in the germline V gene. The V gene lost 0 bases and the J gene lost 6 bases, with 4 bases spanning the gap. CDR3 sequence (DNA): TGCGCCAGCAGCTTGGATGGTCAGCCCCAGCATTTT. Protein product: CASSLDGQPQHF.